This T cell receptor beta chain derives from a study of blood T cell repertoires in COVID-19 (dated by TCRdb to the early 2020s). For the study in its entirety: The collaborator samples originated in the United States, Italy and Spain and spanned the acute and convalescent phases of COVID-19. The prospective study material was composed of cDNA or gDNA derived from T cells, B-cell-depleted T cells, or PBMCs. Subjects who had been exposed to COVID-19, were actively infected with it, or had recovered from it provided the deeply sampled blood TCRbeta repertoires that made up the dataset. The repertoires were released in a freely available public database meant as a resource for research on the immune response to SARS-CoV-2. Samples were obtained from the ongoing ImmuneRACE study (first 160 participants) and from roughly 1,300 subjects provided by 6 global collaborators. The sample metadata nearly always contained a de-identified subject ID, COVID-19 status, age in years and sex. Where HLA class I and class II types were available, the types were taken from metadata supplied by the sample provider, not from assay-based typing. The full study reports these points: Clinical and demographic metadata were provided uncurated, with the amount varying by source and participant.

The collaborating institutions used their own protocols to collect whole blood in K2EDTA tubes. Collaborator samples were shipped for TCRbeta analysis as frozen whole blood, isolated PBMCs, or DNA extracted from either sample type. On this clone: Its antigen is not yet known. No base-level quality is on record; no much larger clone is a single base apart.

The immunoSEQ Assay, a bias-controlled multiplex PCR, was used to amplify TCRbeta CDR3 regions from genomic DNA. The authors' analysis ran thus. Within the assay, amplification of reference gene primers was used to estimate how many nucleated cells each sample contained. Sequence reads were collapsed and filtered to measure the absolute abundance of every unique TCRbeta CDR3 rearrangement. For each sample, productive Simpson clonality was calculated as the square root of Simpson's diversity index over productive rearrangements. TCRdb re-hosts the immuneACCESS table, in-frame sequences only. Its copies lack some clones; in the studies checked, an unresolved V gene accounts for under half of them, and the cause for the rest is not known. V and J calls and clone size are those listed in that table; D and trimming were worked out from the DNA. For this sample there are around 80,000 clones; more than 80% appear just once. 15% of the sample is taken by the ten largest.

CDR1 and CDR2 are read off the germline V gene as MDHEN and SYDVKM. Including the terminal cysteine and phenylalanine, the CDR3 comprises 16 residues. Kept here is only the CDR3 DNA, which spans 48 bases and is read in frame from base 1. Unmatched junction bases come to 6, with V trimmed by 7 bases and J by 1 base. The chain is encoded by TRBV28 joined to TRBJ2-5, and 13 junctional nucleotides match TRBD2. The sample consisted of peripheral blood. The TCR originated in a woman aged 80 or over with acute or convalescent COVID-19. The nucleotide sequence reads TGTGCCAGCATCGAGGGGACTAGCGGGGCCCAAGAGACCCAGTACTTC. Translated, this is CASIEGTSGAQETQYF.